Shown below are 4 T cell receptor beta chains from a single sample sequenced in a study of cytomegalovirus exposure and HLA in healthy donors. The PCR used 60 Vbeta and 13 Jbeta primers. Sequencing was performed with immunoSEQ multiplex PCR; in TCRdb, only in-frame clones are kept and a portion is missing. Among about 160,000 clones listed, 85% were seen once. Source material: PBMCs. Receptors originate from a boy aged 2 to 10 in good health and CMV-seronegative.

The chain recombines TRBV12-5 with TRBJ2-2, with D possibly matching TRBD2 (5 bases). Deletions cut 0 bases from V and 1 base from J, with 12 bases between. Germline V gives CDR1 LGHNT, CDR2 FRNRAP. This CDR3 has 17 amino acids. The CDR3 nucleotides are TGTGCTAGTGGTTTGGTACTAGAGAGGCGGAACACCGGGGAGCTGTTTTTT. Residues: CASGLVLERRNTGELFF.

The CDR3 reads CASSRGQGKSPLHF. As DNA, the CDR3 is TGTGCCAGTAGTCGGGGACAGGGAAAATCACCCCTCCACTTT. V usage is TRBV19 and J usage is TRBJ1-6; 9 nucleotides line up with TRBD1. V shed 5 bases and J 10 bases; nucleotides not matched to a gene: 6. Germline V gene sequence: CDR1 LNHDA, CDR2 SQIVND (reference sequence). CDR3 length: 14 residues.

This clone was seen a handful of times. The genes are TRBV27 and TRBJ1-1; 7 bases align to TRBD1. The CDR3 is 16 amino acids. The germline CDR1 and CDR2 sequences are MNHEY and SMNVEV (reference sequence). V was pared by 11 bases and J by 1 base, with 16 bases of the junction left unmatched. CDR3 sequence: CASHSGPTGSNTEAFF. The CDR3 DNA reads as TGTGCCTCTCACTCCGGACCGACAGGGTCGAACACTGAAGCTTTCTTT.

The V and J genes are TRBV15 and TRBJ2-1; 7 bases fit TRBD1. Germline-derived CDR1 and CDR2 are LNHNV and YYDKDF (reference sequence). The CDR3 is made up of 17 amino acids. V shed 3 bases, J shed 1 base, and the junction held 9 bases outside the gene matches. The chain's CDR3 is CATSSSSGQRSYNEQFF. CDR3 nucleotides: TGTGCCACCAGCAGCTCCTCGGGACAGAGATCCTACAATGAGCAGTTCTTC.